The 2 T cell receptor beta chains reported below all come from one sample, sequenced in a study of patients and donors after allogeneic stem cell transplantation. TCRdb re-derived calls from the RT-PCR reads in MiXCR, one entry per CDR3 protein. The sample gives 25,000 to 35,000 distinct CDR3 sequences, about 6.5% of which show up once; roughly 36% is in the top ten. The specimen sequenced was blood, either unsorted or a sorted T cell fraction (not recorded which). These receptors all stem from a human donor who was either an allogeneic HSCT recipient or a stem cell or donor lymphocyte infusion donor (not recorded which). It is not recorded whose cells these are; they may come from a transplant donor.

This clonotype showed up many times. This chain connects TRBV5-6 to TRBJ2-7; D is ambiguous. Germline CDR1 SGHDT, CDR2 YYEEEE. The CDR3 is made up of 14 amino acids. Trimming pared 1 base from V and 1 base from J, leaving 9 bases between. CDR3 DNA: TGTGCCAGCAGCTTGCCCTATACTTCCTACGAGCAGTACTTC. Residues: CASSLPYTSYEQYF.

Many counts were recorded for this clonotype. This chain connects TRBV27 to TRBJ2-7; D is perhaps TRBD2 (5 bases). V shed 5 bases and J shed 2 bases, with 10 bases lying between them. The germline V gene encodes CDR1 MNHEY and CDR2 SMNVEV (reference sequence). This CDR3 is 13 amino acids long. CDR3 sequence: CASSPRTPYEQYF. CDR3 in DNA: TGTGCCAGCAGTCCGCGGACTCCCTACGAGCAGTACTTC.